This passage covers 18 T cell receptor beta chains from one sample sequenced in a study of T cell repertoires in cytomegalovirus infection. TCRdb redid the calling of the reads with MiXCR, one entry per CDR3 protein. The sample has approximately 500,000 distinct CDR3 sequences, 10% to 12% seen once. The sample comprised PBMCs. The source of these receptors is a human donor in good health (CMV status not recorded). Some clones in this sample may be carry-over from other donors' samples.

This clonotype appeared many times. V gene TRBV18 combines with J gene TRBJ1-6; D unresolved. The CDR3 has 14 amino acids. V dropped 3 bases and J dropped 7 bases, with 10 bases sitting between them. Germline CDR1 and CDR2: KGHSH and LQKENI. Written as DNA, the CDR3 is TGTGCCAGCTCACCGTCAACGGACAATTCACCCCTCCACTTT. The encoded protein is CASSPSTDNSPLHF.

This chain joins TRBV20-1 and TRBJ1-2; TRBD1 is a possible D gene (6 bases). Germline CDR1 reads DFQATT; CDR2 reads SNEGSKA (reference sequence). The CDR3 spans 14 residues. V was trimmed by 7 bases and J by 0 bases, leaving 15 bases between them. CDR3 nucleotides: TGCAGTGTTCTATACCCAGGGGCTAACTATGGCTACACCTTC. Protein sequence: CSVLYPGANYGYTF.

This clonotype has just a few counts. V and J are TRBV5-5 and TRBJ2-2; possibly TRBD2 for D (6 bases). Germline V gene lookup returns CDR1 SGHKS and CDR2 YYEKEE (reference sequence). The CDR3 contains 15 residues. Trimming shortened V by 6 bases and J by 3 bases, and 15 bases separated the two germline ends. CDR3 in amino acids: CASIPLGRDTGELFF. The CDR3 DNA sequence: TGTGCCAGCATCCCGCTCGGGAGAGACACCGGGGAGCTGTTTTTT.

This clonotype appeared many times. The chain links TRBV12-5 to TRBJ2-5, with D possibly TRBD2 on 5 matching bases. Germline V gene data show CDR1 as LGHNT and CDR2 as FRNRAP. CDR3 size: 15 residues. V lost 6 bases, J lost 4 bases, and 18 bases lay in between. CDR3 DNA sequence: TGTGCTAGTGGGCCCGGGGAGTGGTTTCGAGAGACCCAGTACTTC. Translated, it gives CASGPGEWFRETQYF.

The table lists this clonotype with a few counts. The rearrangement joins TRBV28 to TRBJ2-3, with D tentatively TRBD2 (7 bases). CDR3 length: 13 amino acids. Germline CDR1 and CDR2: MDHEN and SYDVKM. V lost 6 bases and J lost 8, with 15 bases in between. CDR3 in DNA: TGTGCCAGCAGGCCCGGGGGGCCGGGTACGCAGTATTTT. Translation: CASRPGGPGTQYF.

This clonotype was found many times. The rearrangement links TRBV6-5 to TRBJ1-1, with D possibly being TRBD1 (5 bases). The CDR3 loop spans 14 amino acids. Germline CDR1 MNHEY, CDR2 SVGAGI. V lost 0 bases, J lost 5 bases, and 10 bases lay in between. Written as DNA, the CDR3 is TGTGCCAGCAGTTACTCGATGGGGGGGACTGAAGCTTTCTTT. This encodes CASSYSMGGTEAFF.

J is TRBJ1-5 and V is TRBV28, with 8 nucleotides matching TRBD1. Germline V CDR1 and CDR2: MDHEN, SYDVKM. V dropped 6 bases and J dropped 1; count of bases not matched to a gene: 5. This CDR3 comprises 15 residues. CDR3 residues: CASRLDRVSNQPQHF. CDR3 bases: TGTGCCAGCAGGTTGGACAGGGTCAGCAATCAGCCCCAGCATTTT.

This clonotype was detected ten times or more. The chain combines TRBV2 with TRBJ2-4; 8 bases match TRBD2. Germline lookup yields CDR1 SNHLY and CDR2 FYNNEI. The CDR3 extends over 17 amino acids. V shed 2 bases and J 6 bases; nucleotides not matched to a gene: 12. CDR3 nucleotides: TGTGCCAGCAGTGAATGGTTCGGAGCGGGAGATGGAAACATTCAGTACTTC. This translates into CASSEWFGAGDGNIQYF.

V gene TRBV5-6 combines with J gene TRBJ2-2; D is unclear. This CDR3 has 16 amino acids. V was cut by 0 bases and J by 1 base, with 10 bases left in between. The V gene's germline CDR1 is SGHDT and CDR2 YYEEEE. The DNA for the CDR3 is TGTGCCAGCAGCTTGGATCGGACGGGGAACACCGGGGAGCTGTTTTTT. It yields the protein CASSLDRTGNTGELFF.

This clonotype was recorded many times. The chain is built from TRBV6-2 or TRBV6-3 and TRBJ2-7; possibly TRBD1 for D (5 bases). The V gene lost 5 bases and the J gene lost 3 bases, with 17 bases spanning the gap. There are 15 residues in the CDR3. Germline loops: CDR1 MNHEY, CDR2 SVGEGT. Written as DNA, the CDR3 is TGTGCCAGCAGTACAGGCAGGTCGCCGGTCTACGAGCAGTACTTC. This codes for CASSTGRSPVYEQYF.

V and J are TRBV7-9 and TRBJ2-1; D assignment may be TRBD1 or TRBD2 (5 bases each). Trimming left V 0 bases short and J 9 bases short, with 9 bases between. Germline V lookup: CDR1 SEHNR, CDR2 FQNEAQ (reference sequence). This CDR3 has 13 amino acids. The CDR3, as DNA: TGTGCCAGCAGCTTAGCAGGGACGGGTGAGCAGTTCTTC. Translating gives CASSLAGTGEQFF.

This clonotype was recorded many times. The chain combines TRBV7-8 with TRBJ2-7; no definite D call. Per the germline V gene, CDR1 is SGHVS and CDR2 is FQNEAQ. CDR3 size: 15 residues. V lost 1 base and J lost 0, with 10 bases in between. The CDR3 spells CASSLDLLSSYEQYF. In DNA form, the CDR3 reads TGTGCCAGCAGCTTAGATCTGTTGAGCTCCTACGAGCAGTACTTC.

There are many counts of this clonotype. The gene calls are TRBV11-2 and TRBJ1-6, with D unresolved. The germline V gene has CDR1 SGHAT and CDR2 FQNNGV. Trimming shortened V by 4 bases and J by 6 bases, and 7 bases separated the two germline ends. This CDR3 is built from 13 residues. CDR3 in amino acids: CASSSSSNSPLHF. The CDR3 DNA reads as TGTGCCAGCAGCTCCTCATCTAATTCACCCCTCCACTTT.

This clonotype appeared many times. The V call is TRBV7-8, the J call TRBJ2-3; 8 bases are shared with TRBD1. Germline lookup yields CDR1 SGHVS and CDR2 FQNEAQ. V dropped 1 base and J dropped 3; count of bases not matched to a gene: 15. This CDR3 is 19 amino acids long. CDR3 coding DNA: TGTGCCAGCAGCTTAGGTGCCAGGGGGCGCGGATCGCGTACAGATACGCAGTATTTT. Translating gives CASSLGARGRGSRTDTQYF.

This sequence joins TRBV6-1 and TRBJ2-1; the match to TRBD2 covers 7 bases. Germline CDR1 and CDR2: MNHNS and SASEGT. Germline trimming cut 7 bases from V and 4 bases from J; bases unmatched to any gene: 10. The CDR3 is 15 residues long. The CDR3 loop reads CASIESGMSYNEQFF. As DNA, the CDR3 is TGTGCCAGCATAGAGAGCGGGATGAGTTACAATGAGCAGTTCTTC.

The V gene is TRBV25-1, the J gene TRBJ1-1; D possibly corresponds to TRBD1 (5 bases). The CDR3 loop spans 15 amino acids. CDR1 and CDR2 from the germline V gene are MGHDK and SYGVNS. The V end was cut by 3 bases, the J end by 4 bases, with 15 bases between. DNA for the CDR3: TGTGCCAGCAGTGAGCCTTTCCAGGGTCCCACTGAAGCTTTCTTT. Protein: CASSEPFQGPTEAFF.

At least ten counts were recorded for this clonotype. The CDR3 sequence: CATSRERGRTDDQPQHF. Here the CDR3 DNA reads TGTGCCACCAGCAGAGAAAGGGGCAGGACAGATGATCAGCCCCAGCATTTT. This chain links TRBV15 with TRBJ1-5, with TRBD1 as a possible D gene (6 bases). This CDR3 region has 17 residues. Germline V CDR1 and CDR2: LNHNV, YYDKDF (reference sequence). Trimming removed 0 bases at V and 5 bases at J, with 17 bases between.

This clonotype was seen repeatedly, ten times or more. The gene calls are TRBV12-3 or TRBV12-4 and TRBJ2-5; 12 bases are a match to TRBD2. There are 16 residues in the CDR3. The ends lost 5 bases at V and 4 bases at J; junction bases unmatched: 8. In DNA form, the CDR3 reads TGTGCCAGCAGTGCAAGACTAGCGGGGGCCTTAGAGACCCAGTACTTC. Its protein product is CASSARLAGALETQYF.